This TCR beta chain was captured by sequencing in a study of blood T cell repertoires in COVID-19. At the level of the study: Sources were T cells, B-cell-depleted T cells, or PBMCs; the material itself was cDNA or gDNA.

The V end lost 4 bases, the J end lost 1 base, and 12 bases lay between the germline ends. Germline CDR1 SGDLS, CDR2 YYNGEE. The CDR3 is made up of 15 amino acids. As handled by the study authors: Estimates of nucleated cell counts were drawn from the amplification of reference gene primers. Data came from immunoSEQ multiplex PCR; TCRdb stores just in-frame clones and leaves some out. That table supplies the V and J calls and clone size; D and trimming were determined from the DNA. Found here are 70,000 or so clones, about nine tenths of them singletons; the top ten hold about an eighth. The material sequenced was peripheral blood. The rearrangement uses TRBV9 and TRBJ2-1; tentatively, D is TRBD1 (6 bases). The sequence was collected from a woman aged 55 to 70 with acute or convalescent COVID-19. CDR3 sequence reads: CASSPRDKSYNEQFF. The CDR3, as DNA: TGTGCCAGCAGCCCACGGGACAAGTCCTACAATGAGCAGTTCTTC.